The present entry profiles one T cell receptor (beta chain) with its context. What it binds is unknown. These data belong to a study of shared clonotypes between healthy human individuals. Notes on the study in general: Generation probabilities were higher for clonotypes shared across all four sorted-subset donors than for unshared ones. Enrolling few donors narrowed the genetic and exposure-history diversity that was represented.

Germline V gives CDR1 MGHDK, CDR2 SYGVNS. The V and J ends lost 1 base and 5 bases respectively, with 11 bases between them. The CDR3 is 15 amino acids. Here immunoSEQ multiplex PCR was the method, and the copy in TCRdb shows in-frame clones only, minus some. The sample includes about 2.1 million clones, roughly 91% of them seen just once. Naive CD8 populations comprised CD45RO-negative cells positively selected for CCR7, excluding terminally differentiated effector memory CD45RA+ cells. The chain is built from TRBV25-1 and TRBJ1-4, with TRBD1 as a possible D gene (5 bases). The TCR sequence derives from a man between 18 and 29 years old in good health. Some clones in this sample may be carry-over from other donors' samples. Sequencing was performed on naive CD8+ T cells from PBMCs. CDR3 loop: CASSEWGTGNEKLFF. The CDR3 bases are TGTGCCAGCAGTGAATGGGGGACGGGCAATGAAAAACTGTTTTTT.